The 25 T cell receptor beta chains listed next were all sequenced from one sample in a study of TIL therapy for anti-PD-1-resistant metastatic lung cancer (dated by TCRdb to 2020 to 2023). Read against the paper, the sample's time point label means: pre-treatment sample, taken before nivolumab and TIL therapy. Using bias-controlled multiplex PCR with the immunoSEQ v3 hsTCRB kit, the TCR beta CDR3 regions were amplified from genomic DNA. Entries here come from immuneACCESS through TCRdb and include only in-frame sequences with V and J called. Some clones fail to appear in such tables; in the studies checked, an unresolved V gene covers under half of the shortfall, and the cause of the remainder is unknown. In all, the sample holds under 65,000 clones, and around four fifths of those were seen once. Under 3% of the sample lies in the top ten. The sequencing here drew on blood, taken at baseline. These receptors were collected from a person aged 25-85 years with non-small cell lung cancer.

The sample holds one count of this clone. The rearrangement uses TRBV18 and TRBJ1-2, with D perhaps matching TRBD1 (6 bases). Per the germline V gene, CDR1 is KGHSH and CDR2 is LQKENI. The CDR3 sequence is 13 residues long. V was shortened by 4 bases and J by 1 base, with 7 bases between the two germline ends. The CDR3 DNA is TGTGCCAGCTCACGGGACATTAACTATGGCTACACCTTC. Translated, it gives CASSRDINYGYTF.

The CDR3 nucleotides read TGTGCCAGCAGCTCCCCCCCCCACGAGCAGTACTTC. It yields the protein CASSSPPHEQYF. This chain connects TRBV7-6 to TRBJ2-7; D not certain. Germline CDR1 SGHVS, CDR2 FNYEAQ. This CDR3 has 12 amino acids. With 4 bases removed from V and 5 bases from J, the gap between germline ends came to 9 bases.

The CDR3 is CASSPGAGRTGELFF. The CDR3 DNA is TGCGCCAGCAGCCCAGGAGCAGGGCGGACCGGGGAGCTGTTTTTT. The chain recombines TRBV4-1 with TRBJ2-2, with D maybe TRBD1 (5 bases). CDR3 length: 15 residues. V was trimmed by 4 bases and J by 5 bases, leaving 14 bases between them. Germline values: CDR1 MGHRA, CDR2 YSYEKL.

The chain carries TRBV6-5 and TRBJ1-6, with a possible D match to TRBD1 (5 bases). The CDR3 covers 14 residues. Trimming stripped 11 bases from V and 7 bases from J, with 18 bases between. Germline V CDR1 and CDR2: MNHEY, SVGAGI. The CDR3 is CASKGRQINSPLHF. In DNA, the CDR3 is TGTGCCTCTAAGGGGAGACAGATAAATTCACCCCTCCACTTT.

The chain couples TRBV6-4 to TRBJ2-6, with 8 bases identical to TRBD1. V lost 5 bases, J lost 4 bases, and 13 bases stayed unmatched. The CDR3 covers 18 residues. Looked up from germline, CDR1 is MRHNA and CDR2 is SNTAGT. CDR3 sequence (DNA): TGTGCCAGCAGTTACTGGACAGGGTTCTTGAAAGGGGCCAACGTCCTGACTTTC. This sequence encodes CASSYWTGFLKGANVLTF.

This clone has more than one count but fewer than ten. V is TRBV19 and J is TRBJ1-2; D uncertain. There are 12 residues in the CDR3. Germline values: CDR1 LNHDA, CDR2 SQIVND (reference sequence). The V gene lost 7 bases and the J gene lost 4 bases, with 10 bases spanning the gap. In DNA form, the CDR3 reads TGTGCCAGTATGAGCCAGGCCTATGGCTACACCTTC. The encoded protein is CASMSQAYGYTF.

The rearrangement uses TRBV29-1 and TRBJ2-2; tentatively, D is TRBD1 (6 bases). V was trimmed by 2 bases and J by 0 bases, leaving 7 bases between them. The germline gives CDR1 SQVTM, CDR2 ANQGSEA. The CDR3 runs 14 residues. This CDR3 reads CSVERQANTGELFF. The CDR3 bases are TGCAGCGTTGAACGACAGGCGAACACCGGGGAGCTGTTTTTT.

The rearrangement joins TRBV5-1 to TRBJ2-1; TRBD2 matches at 8 bases. Per the germline V gene, CDR1 is SGHRS and CDR2 is YFSETQ. V shed 2 bases, J shed 7 bases, and the junction held 14 bases outside the gene matches. This CDR3 contains 17 residues. The DNA for the CDR3 is TGCGCCAGCAGCTTCCTTAGCGGGGCCCTAATGAGGAATGAGCAGTTCTTC. This gives the protein CASSFLSGALMRNEQFF.

This clone was recorded once. The genes are TRBV9 and TRBJ1-2; TRBD1 is a possible D gene (5 bases). The CDR3 has 15 residues. V gave up 4 bases and J gave up 4 bases, with 17 bases separating them. The germline V gene has CDR1 SGDLS and CDR2 YYNGEE. As DNA, the CDR3 is TGTGCCAGCAGCTCTTCACCGGGGGTAATCTATGGCTACACCTTC. It specifies CASSSSPGVIYGYTF.

This clone has a handful of counts. This CDR3 reads CASSYSRRVRGYEQYF. The CDR3 DNA reads TGTGCCAGCAGTTACTCGAGGCGGGTCAGGGGGTACGAGCAGTACTTC. V gene TRBV6-2 or TRBV6-3 combines with J gene TRBJ2-7; 7 nucleotides line up with TRBD1. The V segment lost 0 bases and the J segment 4 bases; nucleotides outside the gene matches: 9. There are 16 residues in the CDR3. CDR1 and CDR2 (germline): MNHEY, SVGEGT.

The chain combines TRBV4-3 with TRBJ2-7; weak D call: TRBD2 (5 bases). The germline V gene has CDR1 LGHNA and CDR2 YSLEER. This CDR3 comprises 15 residues. Deletions cut 4 bases from V and 4 bases from J, with 17 bases between. CDR3 residues: CASSPGVSFLYEQYF. The DNA for the CDR3 is TGCGCCAGCAGCCCCGGGGTCTCGTTTTTGTACGAGCAGTACTTC.

The chain uses TRBV3-1 (or the pseudogene TRBV3-2) and TRBJ1-6, with D perhaps TRBD1 (6 bases). V shed 3 bases and J shed 7 bases, with 10 bases lying between them. Germline lookup yields CDR1 LGHDT and CDR2 YNNKEL (reference sequence). The CDR3 loop spans 14 amino acids. CDR3 coding DNA: TGTGCCAGCAGCCAGAGCAGGGGAAATTCACCCCTCCACTTT. This codes for CASSQSRGNSPLHF.

The rearrangement links TRBV7-9 to TRBJ2-7, with D possibly being TRBD1 (5 bases). The CDR3 has 15 residues. Germline V lookup: CDR1 SEHNR, CDR2 FQNEAQ (reference sequence). V was trimmed by 2 bases and J by 2 bases, leaving 13 bases between them. The CDR3 coding sequence is TGTGCCAGCAGCTTACGCGAGACAGACACCTACGAGCAGTACTTC. Protein sequence: CASSLRETDTYEQYF.

The CDR3 loop is CASSSVPGRHEQFF. CDR3 nucleotide sequence: TGTGCCAGCAGCTCCGTACCGGGACGGCATGAGCAGTTCTTC. The rearrangement links TRBV7-3 to TRBJ2-1; D assignment may be TRBD1 or TRBD2 (5 bases each). V lost 4 bases, J lost 8 bases, and 15 bases lay in between. CDR1 is SGHTA, CDR2 FQGTGA, per germline. This CDR3 region has 14 residues.

J is TRBJ2-7 and V is TRBV5-1, with D perhaps matching TRBD1 (7 bases). Germline assignment: CDR1 SGHRS and CDR2 YFSETQ. The germline V and J ends were trimmed by 4 bases and 4 bases, with 21 bases remaining between them. The CDR3 loop spans 16 amino acids. CDR3 residues: CASSPRGGQEFYEQYF. CDR3 nucleotides: TGCGCCAGCAGCCCCCGGGGAGGACAGGAATTTTACGAGCAGTACTTC. Filled out from reference TRBV5-1 and TRBJ2-7, the complete variable domain reads KAGVTQTPRYLIKTRGQQVTLSCSPISGHRSVSWYQQTPGQGLQFLFEYFSETQRNKGNFPGRFSGRQFSNSRSEMNVSTLELGDSALYLCASSPRGGQEFYEQYFGPGTRLTVT.

This rearrangement joins TRBV6-5 to TRBJ1-1; D unresolved. This CDR3 contains 16 residues. The germline CDR1 and CDR2 sequences are MNHEY and SVGAGI. With 4 bases removed from V and 3 bases from J, the gap between germline ends came to 18 bases. For the CDR3, the DNA is TGTGCCAGCAGTTCGACCGCCAGAGAATTGGACACTGAAGCTTTCTTT. Amino acids: CASSSTARELDTEAFF.

CDR3 coding DNA: TGTGCCAGCAGTTTTCCCTATGGCTACACCTTC. Protein: CASSFPYGYTF. This sequence joins TRBV28 and TRBJ1-2; D ambiguous. Trimming cost V 3 bases and J 4 bases, with 3 bases left between them. Germline CDR1 and CDR2: MDHEN and SYDVKM. CDR3 length equals 11 residues.

The CDR3 protein is CASRMTGSYEQYF. In nucleotides, the CDR3 is TGTGCCAGCAGGATGACAGGATCCTACGAGCAGTACTTC. The genes are TRBV6-5 and TRBJ2-7; tentatively, D is TRBD1 (6 bases). Germline V gives CDR1 MNHEY, CDR2 SVGAGI. The CDR3 has 13 residues. The ends were cut back, 6 bases at V and 1 base at J, with 10 bases in the middle.

The chain has TRBV19 and TRBJ1-1; the match to TRBD1 covers 9 bases. This CDR3 is 14 amino acids long. The J segment lost 1 base and the V segment lost 4 bases, leaving 1 base of the junction unmatched. Germline V lookup: CDR1 LNHDA, CDR2 SQIVND (reference sequence). CDR3 protein: CASSKDRGNTEAFF. In DNA form, the CDR3 reads TGTGCCAGTAGTAAGGACAGGGGGAACACTGAAGCTTTCTTT.

A word on this clone: The same CDR3 is also encoded by other DNA sequences in this sample. The V and J genes are TRBV25-1 and TRBJ1-5; D uncertain. This CDR3 contains 13 residues. The ends were cut back, 2 bases at V and 7 bases at J, with 9 bases in the middle. Germline V gene sequence: CDR1 MGHDK, CDR2 SYGVNS. The CDR3 loop is CASSEGVGQPQHF. The CDR3 region has the DNA TGTGCCAGCAGTGAAGGGGTGGGCCAGCCCCAGCATTTT.

J is TRBJ2-3 and V is TRBV5-4; D may be TRBD1 (5 bases). The CDR3 is 14 residues long. Germline loops: CDR1 SGHNT, CDR2 YYREEE (reference sequence). Between the trimmed V and J ends, which lost 2 bases and 0 bases, there was a span of 7 bases. CDR3 amino acids: CASSLGASTDTQYF. For the CDR3, the DNA is TGTGCCAGCAGCTTAGGGGCCAGCACAGATACGCAGTATTTT.

The chain carries TRBV2 and TRBJ2-5; no clear D gene. Germline CDR1 and CDR2: SNHLY and FYNNEI. Trimming took off 4 bases at V and 1 base at J, with 10 bases between the two ends. The CDR3 covers 14 residues. The chain's CDR3 is CASSGFPSQETQYF. Written as DNA, the CDR3 is TGTGCCAGCAGTGGTTTTCCCAGCCAAGAGACCCAGTACTTC.

The chain carries TRBV7-2 and TRBJ2-7; TRBD2 aligns across 10 bases. The germline gives CDR1 SGHTA, CDR2 FQGNSA. CDR3 size: 16 residues. V lost 3 bases, J lost 0 bases, and 5 bases stayed unmatched. The CDR3 loop is CASSLALAGVSYEQYF. The CDR3 DNA reads as TGTGCCAGCAGCTTGGCCCTAGCGGGAGTCTCCTACGAGCAGTACTTC. Complete variable domain (other parts from reference TRBV7-2 and TRBJ2-7): GAGVSQSPSNKVTEKGKDVELRCDPISGHTALYWYRQSLGQGLEFLIYFQGNSAPDKSGLPSDRFSAERTGGSVSTLTIQRTQQEDSAVYLCASSLALAGVSYEQYFGPGTRLTVT.

As regards this clone: The junction differs from germline at one of its ends, possibly a read error. The genes are TRBV30 and TRBJ2-7; 7 bases map to TRBD1. CDR1 is GTSNPN, CDR2 SVGIG, per germline (reference sequence). CDR3 length: 12 amino acids. The chain's CDR3 is CAWSLDRTGIHF. The CDR3 DNA follows: TGTGCCTGGAGTTTGGACAGGACGGGCATACACTTC. The whole variable domain, remainder taken from reference TRBV30 and TRBJ2-7, is SQTIHQWPATLVQPVGSPLSLECTVEGTSNPNLYWYRQAAGRGLQLLFYSVGIGQISSEVPQNLSASRPQDRQFILSSKKLLLSDSGFYLCAWSLDRTGIHFGPGTRLTVT.

This clone was seen just once. This chain connects TRBV4-1 to TRBJ2-1; 10 bases line up with TRBD2. The CDR3 contains 15 residues. CDR1 MGHRA and CDR2 YSYEKL come from the germline V gene. The V segment lost 1 base and the J segment 5 bases; nucleotides outside the gene matches: 2. This CDR3 is CASSQGTSGDNEQFF. The CDR3 DNA follows: TGCGCCAGCAGCCAAGGAACTAGCGGGGACAATGAGCAGTTCTTC.